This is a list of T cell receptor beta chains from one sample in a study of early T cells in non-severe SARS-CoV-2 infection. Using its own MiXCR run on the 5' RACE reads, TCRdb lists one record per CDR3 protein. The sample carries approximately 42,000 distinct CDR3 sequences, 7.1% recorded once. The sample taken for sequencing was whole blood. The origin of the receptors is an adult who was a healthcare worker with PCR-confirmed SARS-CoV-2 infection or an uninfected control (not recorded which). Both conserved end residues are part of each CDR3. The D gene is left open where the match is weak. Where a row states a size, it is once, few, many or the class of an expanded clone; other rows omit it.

CASSYSAGGPSHTQYF,TGTGCCAGCAGTTACTCCGCGGGGGGGCCTTCACATACGCAGTATTTT,many,TRBJ2-3,TRBD2,TRBV6-2/TRBV6-3
CASSLVDGGFEEQYF,TGTGCCAGCAGCTTAGTGGACGGGGGCTTCGAGGAGCAGTACTTC,many,TRBJ2-7,NA,TRBV11-2
CASSQDQVNEKLFF,TGTGCCAGCAGCCAAGATCAAGTTAATGAAAAACTGTTTTTT,many,TRBJ1-4,NA,TRBV4-2
CASSRTGTIGGYTF,TGTGCCAGCAGCCGGACAGGGACGATCGGCGGCTACACCTTC,NA,TRBJ1-2,TRBD1,TRBV7-9
CASSFQGRRETEAFF,TGTGCCAGCAGCTTTCAGGGGAGGAGGGAGACTGAAGCTTTCTTT,NA,TRBJ1-1,NA,TRBV5-6
CSVGLNGYTF,TGCAGCGTGGGTCTCAATGGCTACACCTTC,few,TRBJ1-2,NA,TRBV29-1
CASSPVGQDNYGYTF,TGTGCCAGCTCACCGGTCGGACAGGATAACTATGGCTACACCTTC,many,TRBJ1-2,TRBD1,TRBV18
CASSQEGVADTQYF,TGCGCCAGCAGCCAAGAGGGCGTTGCAGATACGCAGTATTTT,few,TRBJ2-3,NA,TRBV4-3
CASSPVGQGVTQYF,TGTGCCAGCAGCCCAGTAGGACAGGGGGTGACCCAGTACTTC,NA,TRBJ2-5,TRBD1,TRBV5-4
CASSYSGTVVTEAFF,TGTGCCAGCAGTTACTCCGGGACGGTGGTCACTGAAGCTTTCTTT,few,TRBJ1-1,NA,TRBV6-6
CASRGQGSKNIQYF,TGTGCCAGCAGAGGACAGGGATCCAAAAACATTCAGTACTTC,NA,TRBJ2-4,TRBD1,TRBV5-5
CASSGAQWGIDGELFF,TGCGCCAGCAGTGGTGCGCAGTGGGGAATTGACGGGGAGCTGTTTTTT,many,TRBJ2-2,NA,TRBV10-1
CASSQGPSGWTEAFF,TGTGCCAGCAGCCAAGGGCCCTCGGGCTGGACTGAAGCTTTCTTT,NA,TRBJ1-1,NA,TRBV14
CASSLRAGTPYQETQYF,TGTGCCAGCAGCTTGCGAGCCGGGACCCCGTACCAAGAGACCCAGTACTTC,few,TRBJ2-5,NA,TRBV11-2
CASSYDGNEKLFF,TGTGCCAGCAGTTACGACGGAAATGAAAAACTGTTTTTT,NA,TRBJ1-4,NA,TRBV6-2/TRBV6-3
CASSEGPGANYGYTF,TGTGCCAGCAGTGAAGGGCCAGGGGCAAACTATGGCTACACCTTC,many,TRBJ1-2,NA,TRBV6-1
CASSPDRDQYIQYF,TGTGCCAGCAGCCCGGACAGGGATCAGTACATTCAGTACTTC,few,TRBJ2-4,TRBD1,TRBV5-4